What follows describes a single T cell receptor beta chain. The antigen is undetermined. The data are from a study of OX40 agonist ivuxolimab in advanced cancers. CDR1 and CDR2 (germline): SGHRS, YFSETQ. The V gene end was trimmed by 1 base and the J gene end by 4 bases; junction bases not matched to a gene: 4. There are 16 residues in the CDR3. Sampled blood was obtained at baseline, cycle 4 day 1, and cycle 7 day 1. Whole-study findings and limits: What antigens the expanded peripheral T cells recognized was never established. Blood T cells, both CD4+ and CD8+, expanded clonally by week 6 at 0.1 to 3.0 mg/kg.

Generated by immunoSEQ multiplex PCR, the TCRdb table keeps only in-frame clones and is missing some. The data contain about 24,000 clones, 78% of them singletons. This sample comprised CD4+ or CD8+ T cells sorted from blood, obtained in a trial of the OX40 agonist ivuxolimab. The V gene is TRBV5-1, the J gene TRBJ2-3, with TRBD2 matching 12 bases. The sequence came from an adult with an advanced solid tumor such as melanoma, head and neck, liver or kidney cancer. Written as DNA, the CDR3 is TGCGCCAGCAGCTTGCCGTCTAGCGGGGGGGCAGATACGCAGTATTTT. Its translation is CASSLPSSGGADTQYF.